This T cell receptor beta chain was retrieved from a study of blood T cell repertoires in COVID-19. Turning to the study itself: The study drew acute and convalescent COVID-19 samples from the United States, Italy and Spain.

Original data processing: The authors estimated nucleated cell counts from reference gene primer amplification. Produced via immunoSEQ multiplex PCR; TCRdb's table is partial and in-frame only. V, J and clone size derive from that table, while D and trimming were established from the DNA sequence. The sample includes about 390,000 clones, approximately 87% of them seen just once. Between the trimmed V and J ends, which lost 1 base and 3 bases, there was a span of 10 bases. Germline assignment: CDR1 LNHDA and CDR2 SQIVND (reference sequence). CDR3 length equals 14 residues. Seattle cases were enrolled at active infection and followed longitudinally.

The chain carries TRBV19 and TRBJ2-7; D may be TRBD1 (6 bases). The origin of this receptor is a woman aged 60-75 years with COVID-19, enrolled during active disease. The sample taken for sequencing was peripheral blood. The CDR3 is CASSIAQGDYEQYF. In nucleotides, the CDR3 is TGTGCCAGTAGTATAGCACAGGGCGACTACGAGCAGTACTTC.